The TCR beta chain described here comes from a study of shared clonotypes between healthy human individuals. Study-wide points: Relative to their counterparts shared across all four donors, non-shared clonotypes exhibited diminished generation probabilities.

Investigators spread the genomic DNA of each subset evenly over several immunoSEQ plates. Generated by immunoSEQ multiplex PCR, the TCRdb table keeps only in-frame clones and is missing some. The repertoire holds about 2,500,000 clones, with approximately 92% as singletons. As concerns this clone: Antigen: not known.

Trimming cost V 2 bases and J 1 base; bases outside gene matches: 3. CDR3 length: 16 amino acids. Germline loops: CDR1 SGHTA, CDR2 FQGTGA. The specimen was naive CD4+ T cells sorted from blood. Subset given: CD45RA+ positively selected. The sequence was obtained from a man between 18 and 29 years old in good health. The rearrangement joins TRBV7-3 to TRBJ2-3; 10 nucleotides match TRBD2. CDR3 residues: CASSLYLAGGTDTQYF. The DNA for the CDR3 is TGTGCCAGCAGCTTATACCTAGCGGGGGGCACAGATACGCAGTATTTT.